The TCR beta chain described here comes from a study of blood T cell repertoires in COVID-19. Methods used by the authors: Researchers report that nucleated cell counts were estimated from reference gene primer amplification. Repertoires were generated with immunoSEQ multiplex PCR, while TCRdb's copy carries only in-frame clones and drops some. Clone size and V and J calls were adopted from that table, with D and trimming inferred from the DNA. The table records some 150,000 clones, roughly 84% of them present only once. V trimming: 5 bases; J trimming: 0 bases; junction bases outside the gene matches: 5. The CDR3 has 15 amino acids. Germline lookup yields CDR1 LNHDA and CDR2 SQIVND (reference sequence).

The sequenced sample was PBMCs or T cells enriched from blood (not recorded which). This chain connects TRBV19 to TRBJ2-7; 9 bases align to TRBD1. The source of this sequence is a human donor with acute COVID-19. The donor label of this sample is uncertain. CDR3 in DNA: TGTGCCAGTAGTCTAGGGACAGGGAGCTCCTACGAGCAGTACTTC. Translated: CASSLGTGSSYEQYF.